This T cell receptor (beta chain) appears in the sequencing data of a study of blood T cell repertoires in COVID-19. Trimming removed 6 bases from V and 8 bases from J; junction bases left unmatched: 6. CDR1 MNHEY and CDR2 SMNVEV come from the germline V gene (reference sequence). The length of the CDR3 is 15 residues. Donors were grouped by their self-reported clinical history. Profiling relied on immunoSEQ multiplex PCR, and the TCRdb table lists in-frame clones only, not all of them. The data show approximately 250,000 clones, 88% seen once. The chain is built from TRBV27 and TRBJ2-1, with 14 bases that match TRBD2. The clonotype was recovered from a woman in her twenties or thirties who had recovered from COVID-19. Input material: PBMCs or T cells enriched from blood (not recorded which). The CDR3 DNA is TGTGCCAGCAGGCCCGGGACTAGCGGGAGATATGAGCAGTTCTTC. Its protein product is CASRPGTSGRYEQFF.